The 29 T cell receptor beta chains listed next were all sequenced from one sample in a study of control samples from healthy donors and cancer patients. Using immunoSEQ multiplex PCR, the repertoire was profiled, and TCRdb retains in-frame clones only, with some absent. This sample has 150,000 to 200,000 clones, with 85% to 90% found just once. The specimen was blood. The receptors originated from a woman between 45 and 60 years old in good health.

In DNA, the CDR3 is TGTGCCAGCAGTGGGTCGGACTATGGCTACACCTTC. Protein product: CASSGSDYGYTF. V is TRBV28 and J is TRBJ1-2, with D unclear. Germline V CDR1 and CDR2: MDHEN, SYDVKM. The CDR3 is 12 residues long. Trimming removed 5 bases at V and 3 bases at J, with 7 bases between.

The chain has TRBV28 and TRBJ1-1; D is unresolved. Trimming stripped 8 bases from V and 1 base from J, with 11 bases between. The CDR3 totals 13 residues. From germline, CDR1 is MDHEN and CDR2 SYDVKM. This chain's CDR3 is CASYARENTEAFF. CDR3 nucleotides: TGTGCCAGCTACGCCCGGGAGAACACTGAAGCTTTCTTT. The full variable domain, in which reference TRBV28 and TRBJ1-1 provide the parts outside the CDR3, is DVKVTQSSRYLVKRTGEKVFLECVQDMDHENMFWYRQDPGLGLRLIYFSYDVKMKEKGDIPEGYSVSREKKERFSLILESASTNQTSMYLCASYARENTEAFFGQGTRLTVV.

The chain is built from TRBV9 and TRBJ2-3; no reliable D call. The CDR3 totals 14 residues. V was clipped by 4 bases and J by 2 bases, with 11 bases between them. Germline V gene lookup returns CDR1 SGDLS and CDR2 YYNGEE. CDR3 bases: TGTGCCAGCAGCCCCCGGTGGCCCACAGATACGCAGTATTTT. It translates to CASSPRWPTDTQYF.

The chain recombines TRBV30 with TRBJ2-5; 11 bases fit TRBD1. The junction had 15 bases not matched to a gene; V was cut back by 5 bases and J by 4 bases. Germline CDR1 and CDR2: GTSNPN and SVGIG (reference sequence). The CDR3 has 17 amino acids. CDR3 amino acids: CAWGRGQGGFLGETQYF. The CDR3 DNA follows: TGTGCCTGGGGTAGGGGACAGGGGGGTTTTCTAGGAGAGACCCAGTACTTC.

This chain links TRBV12-2 with TRBJ1-5; TRBD1, the table's D call, lacks a check against the DNA. TRBV12-2 is noted as a pseudogene. This CDR3 has 16 residues. The CDR3: CASRNGDRGLDQPQHF. DNA for the CDR3: TGTGCAAGTCGCAATGGAGACAGGGGGCTAGATCAGCCCCAGCATTTT.

The gene calls are TRBV4-1 and TRBJ2-7; 9 nucleotides match TRBD1. V lost 3 bases and J lost 3; bases outside the gene matches: 9. Looked up from germline, CDR1 is MGHRA and CDR2 is YSYEKL. The CDR3 runs 16 residues. CDR3 bases: TGCGCCAGCAGCCAGTCCGGGACAGGGATCCTCTACGAGCAGTACTTC. This gives the protein CASSQSGTGILYEQYF.

For this clone: Compared with germline, one end of the junction differs, possibly owing to a read error. CDR3 in amino acids: CVSSESDRGKLFF. CDR3 DNA: TGTGTCAGCAGTGAATCGGACAGGGGAAAACTGTTTTTT. The chain links TRBV6-1 to TRBJ1-4, with TRBD1 matching 9 bases. Germline CDR1 reads MNHNS; CDR2 reads SASEGT. The CDR3 runs 13 residues.

The rearrangement links TRBV20-1 to TRBJ2-7; D remains unclear. Germline CDR1 reads DFQATT; CDR2 reads SNEGSKA (reference sequence). V lost 7 bases and J 2 bases, leaving 9 bases between the germline ends. The CDR3 sequence is 11 residues long. CDR3 region: CSVTLAYEQYF. Written as DNA, the CDR3 is TGCAGTGTAACTCTCGCCTACGAGCAGTACTTC.

CDR3 sequence (DNA): TGTGCCAGCAGCTTCACGGATCGGGGGGATGAGCAGTTCTTC. As protein: CASSFTDRGDEQFF. J is TRBJ2-1 and V is TRBV11-3; 7 nucleotides align to TRBD2. The CDR3 covers 14 residues. The V gene end was trimmed by 3 bases and the J gene end by 8 bases; junction bases not matched to a gene: 7. CDR1 and CDR2 (germline): SGHNT, YENEEA. The entire variable domain, with the rest obtained from reference TRBV11-3 and TRBJ2-1, is as follows: EAGVVQSPRYKIIEKKQPVAFWCNPISGHNTLYWYLQNLGQGPELLIRYENEEAVDDSQLPKDRFSAERLKGVDSTLKIQPAELGDSAVYLCASSFTDRGDEQFFGPGTRLTVL.

The chain uses TRBV29-1 and TRBJ1-4, with 8 nucleotides matching TRBD1. V was clipped by 6 bases and J by 6 bases; unmatched bases: 15. Germline CDR1 is SQVTM and CDR2 is ANQGSEA. The CDR3 contains 16 residues. The CDR3 loop is CSVGNSRRGRDEKLFF. For the CDR3, the DNA is TGCAGCGTGGGGAACTCCCGCAGGGGGCGCGATGAAAAACTGTTTTTT.

The chain has TRBV9 and TRBJ2-5; a weak D match, TRBD2 (5 bases). CDR1 SGDLS and CDR2 YYNGEE come from the germline V gene. There are 15 residues in the CDR3. The V gene lost 0 bases and the J gene lost 0 bases, with 9 bases spanning the gap. CDR3 region: CASSVAPLDQETQYF. CDR3 sequence (DNA): TGTGCCAGCAGCGTAGCACCACTAGACCAAGAGACCCAGTACTTC.

V is TRBV18 and J is TRBJ2-1; no reliable D call. V shed 6 bases and J shed 2 bases, with 14 bases lying between them. The CDR3 is made up of 15 amino acids. From germline, CDR1 is KGHSH and CDR2 LQKENI. Here the CDR3 reads CASSISSGPYNEQFF. The CDR3 DNA sequence: TGTGCCAGCTCTATATCATCGGGCCCCTACAATGAGCAGTTCTTC.

The V and J genes are TRBV27 and TRBJ2-3, with a tentative D call TRBD2 (5 bases). The germline V gene encodes CDR1 MNHEY and CDR2 SMNVEV (reference sequence). The CDR3 totals 11 residues. V lost 6 bases and J lost 7, with 8 bases in between. The CDR3 nucleotides are TGTGCCAGCAGGGACTTTAATACGCAGTATTTT. Translation gives CASRDFNTQYF.

The chain couples TRBV9 to TRBJ1-1; maybe TRBD1 (6 bases). Germline V gene sequence: CDR1 SGDLS, CDR2 YYNGEE. V was trimmed by 0 bases and J by 4 bases, leaving 13 bases between them. The CDR3 consists of 15 residues. The CDR3 nucleotides are TGTGCCAGCAGCGTAGAAGGCAGGGGTAGCACTGAAGCTTTCTTT. Translated: CASSVEGRGSTEAFF.

The chain uses TRBV2 and TRBJ2-3; TRBD2 is a possible D gene (5 bases). CDR1 and CDR2 (germline): SNHLY, FYNNEI. This CDR3 is 13 amino acids long. Trimming removed 3 bases at V and 4 bases at J, with 8 bases between. CDR3 DNA: TGTGCCAGCAGTGACGGGGTGTCAGATACGCAGTATTTT. Encoded protein: CASSDGVSDTQYF.

The chain joins TRBV9 to TRBJ1-5; unclear D gene. CDR3 length equals 15 residues. Trimming stripped 0 bases from V and 0 bases from J, with 7 bases between. Germline V CDR1 and CDR2: SGDLS, YYNGEE. CDR3 protein: CASSVDGYSNQPQHF. DNA for the CDR3: TGTGCCAGCAGCGTAGACGGTTATAGCAATCAGCCCCAGCATTTT.

The gene calls are TRBV7-2 and TRBJ1-2; 7 bases are shared with TRBD1. Germline V gene data show CDR1 as SGHTA and CDR2 as FQGNSA. V gave up 0 bases and J gave up 4 bases; unmatched junction bases: 5. The CDR3 runs to 15 residues. CDR3 bases: TGTGCCAGCAGCTTAGCCCAGGGGGGTGTCTATGGCTACACCTTC. Amino acids: CASSLAQGGVYGYTF.

The chain employs TRBV9 and TRBJ2-5; TRBD1 is a possible D gene (5 bases). With 3 bases removed from V and 5 bases from J, the gap between germline ends came to 17 bases. The CDR3 extends over 15 amino acids. In germline, CDR1 is SGDLS, CDR2 YYNGEE. The CDR3 region has the DNA TGTGCCAGCAGCGCCCTCGAGGCCAGGGCGGAGACCCAGTACTTC. Its translation: CASSALEARAETQYF.

The table lists this clone with a few counts. This CDR3 is CASNPEGWSYEQYF. As DNA, the CDR3 is TGTGCCAGCAACCCGGAGGGTTGGTCCTACGAGCAGTACTTC. This rearrangement joins TRBV28 to TRBJ2-7; TRBD2 is a possible D gene (6 bases). Germline V CDR1 and CDR2: MDHEN, SYDVKM. The V end was cut by 7 bases, the J end by 1 base, with 14 bases between. The CDR3 is 14 residues long.

Comment on this clone: The junction does not match germline at one end; this may be a read error. The genes are TRBV7-9 and TRBJ1-2; D perhaps matches TRBD1 (6 bases). Germline V gene data show CDR1 as SEHNR and CDR2 as FQNEAQ (reference sequence). The CDR3 runs to 14 residues. The CDR3 DNA follows: TGTGCCAGCAGCTTAGTTACACAGGGCATCCGCCTCGACTTC. Its translation: CASSLVTQGIRLDF.

A few counts support this clone. This chain links TRBV7-8 with TRBJ1-4, with TRBD1 identical over 11 bases. Germline loops: CDR1 SGHVS, CDR2 FQNEAQ. The CDR3 consists of 15 residues. The trim removed 6 bases at V and 7 bases at J, leaving 7 bases unmatched. The CDR3 DNA follows: TGTGCCAGCAGTCCCATGGACAGGGGGCCTGAAAAACTGTTTTTT. Residues: CASSPMDRGPEKLFF.

The chain has TRBV28 and TRBJ1-5; D unclear. CDR3 length equals 12 residues. CDR1 is MDHEN, CDR2 SYDVKM, per germline. The ends were cut back, 5 bases at V and 4 bases at J, with 6 bases in the middle. The CDR3 loop reads CASSPPNQPQHF. DNA of the CDR3: TGTGCCAGCAGTCCCCCAAATCAGCCCCAGCATTTT.

This sequence joins TRBV4-3 and TRBJ2-2; 7 nucleotides align to TRBD2. This CDR3 spans 17 amino acids. Per the germline V gene, CDR1 is LGHNA and CDR2 is YSLEER. The trim removed 0 bases at V and 1 base at J, leaving 5 bases unmatched. This chain's CDR3 is CASSQDSAGRNTGELFF. CDR3 bases: TGCGCCAGCAGCCAAGATTCAGCGGGAAGGAACACCGGGGAGCTGTTTTTT.

The chain couples TRBV7-3 to TRBJ1-2; D is uncertain. The germline V and J ends were trimmed by 5 bases and 4 bases, with 11 bases remaining between them. Germline V gene sequence: CDR1 SGHTA, CDR2 FQGTGA. The CDR3 has 13 amino acids. The CDR3 spells CASSLDGIYGYTF. The CDR3, as DNA: TGTGCCAGCAGCCTAGACGGAATCTATGGCTACACCTTC.

The CDR3, as DNA: TGCGCCAGCAGCTTGGCCTCAGCAAACTATGGCTACACCTTC. Translated: CASSLASANYGYTF. The rearrangement links TRBV5-1 to TRBJ1-2; unclear D gene. The CDR3 consists of 14 residues. The V end was cut by 0 bases, the J end by 2 bases, with 8 bases between. Germline V gives CDR1 SGHRS, CDR2 YFSETQ. Full variable domain (rest looked up from reference TRBV5-1 and TRBJ1-2): KAGVTQTPRYLIKTRGQQVTLSCSPISGHRSVSWYQQTPGQGLQFLFEYFSETQRNKGNFPGRFSGRQFSNSRSEMNVSTLELGDSALYLCASSLASANYGYTFGSGTRLTVV.

V and J are TRBV28 and TRBJ2-5, with 7 bases aligning to TRBD2. This CDR3 spans 13 amino acids. Germline assignment: CDR1 MDHEN and CDR2 SYDVKM. V gave up 8 bases and J gave up 5 bases; unmatched junction bases: 8. CDR3 residues: CASGGNSGETQYF. The CDR3 nucleotides are TGTGCCAGCGGCGGTAATAGCGGGGAGACCCAGTACTTC.

For the CDR3, the DNA is TGCGCCAGCAGCTTGGCCAATACTAATGAAAAACTGTTTTTT. This encodes CASSLANTNEKLFF. The rearrangement links TRBV5-1 to TRBJ1-4; the D is unclear. Trimming removed 0 bases from V and 2 bases from J, with 5 bases in between. Germline V lookup: CDR1 SGHRS, CDR2 YFSETQ. The CDR3 is made up of 14 amino acids.

The rearrangement uses TRBV5-6 and TRBJ2-3; TRBD2 matches 9 bases. Trimming removed 2 bases from V and 8 bases from J; junction bases left unmatched: 3. This CDR3 is 13 amino acids long. Germline CDR1 reads SGHDT; CDR2 reads YYEEEE. The DNA for the CDR3 is TGTGCCAGCAGCTTAGCGGGAGGAGGTACGCAGTATTTT. It is translated as CASSLAGGGTQYF.

This sequence joins TRBV14 and TRBJ2-7, with D possibly matching TRBD1 (6 bases). V was cut by 1 base and J by 3 bases, with 19 bases left in between. Germline V gives CDR1 SGHDN, CDR2 FVKESK. The CDR3 totals 17 residues. The CDR3 is CASSQAIGTPNYYEQYF. The CDR3 bases are TGTGCCAGCAGCCAAGCAATCGGGACACCAAATTACTACGAGCAGTACTTC.